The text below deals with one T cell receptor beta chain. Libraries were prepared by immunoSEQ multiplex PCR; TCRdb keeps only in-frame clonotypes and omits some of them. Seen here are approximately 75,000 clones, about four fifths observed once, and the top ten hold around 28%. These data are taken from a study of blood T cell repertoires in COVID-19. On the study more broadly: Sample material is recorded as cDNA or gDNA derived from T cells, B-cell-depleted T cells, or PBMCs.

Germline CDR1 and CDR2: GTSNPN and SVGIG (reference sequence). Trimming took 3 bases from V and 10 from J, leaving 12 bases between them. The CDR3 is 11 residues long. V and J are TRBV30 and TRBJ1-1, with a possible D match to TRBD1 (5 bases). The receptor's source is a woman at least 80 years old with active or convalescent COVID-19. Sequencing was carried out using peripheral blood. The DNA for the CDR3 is TGTGCCTGGAGGTTTTCAGGGCGAGCTTTCTTT. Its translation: CAWRFSGRAFF.